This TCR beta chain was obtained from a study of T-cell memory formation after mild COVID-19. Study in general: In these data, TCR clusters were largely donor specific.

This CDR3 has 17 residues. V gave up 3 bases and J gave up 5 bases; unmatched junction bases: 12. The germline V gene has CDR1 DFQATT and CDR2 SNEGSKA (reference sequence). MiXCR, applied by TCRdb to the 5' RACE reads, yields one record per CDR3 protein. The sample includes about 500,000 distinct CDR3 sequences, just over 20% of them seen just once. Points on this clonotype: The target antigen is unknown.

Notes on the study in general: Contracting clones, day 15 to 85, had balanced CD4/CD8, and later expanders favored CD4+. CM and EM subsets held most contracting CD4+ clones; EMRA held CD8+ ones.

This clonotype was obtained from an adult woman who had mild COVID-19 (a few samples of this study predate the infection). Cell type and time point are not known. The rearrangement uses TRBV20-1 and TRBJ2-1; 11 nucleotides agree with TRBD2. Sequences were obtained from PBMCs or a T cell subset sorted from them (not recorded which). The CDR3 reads CSASWVSGRVVNNEQFF. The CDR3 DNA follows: TGCAGTGCTAGCTGGGTTAGCGGGAGGGTAGTAAACAATGAGCAGTTCTTC.